This T cell receptor beta chain emerged from a study of OX40 agonist ivuxolimab in advanced cancers. This table comes from immunoSEQ multiplex PCR, and its TCRdb copy is limited to in-frame clones, with some not included. The sample has 63,000 or so clones, approximately 78% seen once. The sample here was CD4+ or CD8+ T cells sorted from blood, taken in a trial of the OX40 agonist ivuxolimab. This receptor was identified in an adult with an advanced solid tumor such as melanoma, head and neck, liver or kidney cancer.

CDR3 protein: CASSLSRGPSYEQYF. The CDR3 DNA sequence: TGTGCCAGCAGCTTATCGCGGGGGCCATCCTACGAGCAGTACTTC. The chain joins TRBV11-2 to TRBJ2-7; D perhaps matches TRBD2 (7 bases). This CDR3 comprises 15 residues. V lost 2 bases to trimming and J lost 1 base, with 12 bases between them. Germline V lookup: CDR1 SGHAT, CDR2 FQNNGV.